The rows below give T cell receptor beta chains drawn from one sample of a study of blood T cell repertoires in COVID-19. Method: immunoSEQ multiplex PCR; TCRdb's copy keeps in-frame clones and lacks some. The sample has around 160,000 clones; 75% to 90% are singletons. Sequencing was performed on PBMCs or T cells enriched from blood (not recorded which). The receptors were sampled from a woman aged 60-70 years who had recovered from COVID-19. The CDR3 runs from the conserved cysteine through the conserved F or W. The D gene is left open where the match is weak. Where a row states a size, it is once, few, many or the class of an expanded clone; other rows omit it.

TRBJ2-3,TRBV27,NA,NA,CASSLSWASTDTQYF,TGTGCCAGCAGTTTATCGTGGGCAAGCACAGATACGCAGTATTTT
TRBJ1-2,TRBV9,NA,NA,CASSSLAANYGYTF,TGTGCCAGCAGCTCTCTTGCAGCTAACTATGGCTACACCTTC
TRBJ1-1,TRBV29-1,once,NA,CSALPGGTDTEAFF,TGCAGCGCCCTGCCGGGAGGCACTGACACTGAAGCTTTCTTT
TRBJ1-5,TRBV6-1,NA,NA,CASSEISHQPQHF,TGTGCCAGCAGTGAAATTAGTCATCAGCCCCAGCATTTT
TRBJ1-1,TRBV5-1,NA,NA,CASSFNPGMNTEAFF,TGCGCCAGCAGCTTCAATCCGGGGATGAACACTGAAGCTTTCTTT
TRBJ1-4,TRBV12-2,once,NA,CASRPQPHRGANEKLFF,TGTGCAAGTCGCCCCCAACCTCACAGGGGGGCTAATGAAAAACTGTTTTTT
TRBJ1-2,TRBV24-1,NA,NA,CATSDEGYYGYTF,TGTGCCACCAGTGATGAGGGTTACTATGGCTACACCTTC
TRBJ1-2,TRBV2,NA,NA,CASRTAGGYTF,TGTGCCAGCAGGACAGCGGGTGGCTACACCTTC
TRBJ2-3,TRBV4-2,NA,TRBD1,CASSQGVGRGQGTQYF,TGTGCCAGCAGCCAAGGGGTAGGCAGGGGGCAAGGTACGCAGTATTTT
TRBJ2-1,TRBV11-2,NA,TRBD2,CASRPGLAGQRSSYNEQFF,TGTGCCAGCAGACCGGGACTAGCGGGGCAAAGAAGCTCCTACAATGAGCAGTTCTTC
TRBJ1-4,TRBV11-1,NA,NA,CARRGGFEKLFF,TGTGCCAGGAGGGGGGGTTTCGAAAAACTGTTTTTT
TRBJ2-5,TRBV29-1,NA,NA,CSVVSTQETQYF,TGCAGCGTTGTATCTACCCAAGAGACCCAGTACTTC
TRBJ2-7,TRBV28,NA,NA,CASRRGGQGYEQYF,TGTGCCAGTAGGAGGGGGGGTCAGGGCTACGAGCAGTACTTC
TRBJ2-3,TRBV3-1/TRBV3-2,NA,TRBD1,CASSQDPLGQGLDTQYF,TGTGCCAGCAGCCAAGATCCCTTGGGACAGGGTCTGGATACGCAGTATTTT
TRBJ2-7,TRBV5-1,NA,TRBD1,CASGPTGGTYEQYF,TGCGCCAGCGGCCCAACAGGGGGAACCTACGAGCAGTACTTC
TRBJ1-5,TRBV30,NA,TRBD1,CAWGDRGVRQPQHF,TGTGCCTGGGGGGACAGGGGAGTTAGACAGCCCCAGCATTTT
TRBJ1-1,TRBV3-1/TRBV3-2,NA,NA,CASSHWTANTEAFF,TGTGCCAGCAGCCATTGGACAGCGAACACTGAAGCTTTCTTT
TRBJ1-6,TRBV28,NA,NA,CASSLYQGFSPLHF,TGTGCCAGCAGTTTATACCAGGGGTTTTCACCCCTCCACTTT
TRBJ2-7,TRBV19,NA,TRBD1,CASSPRRTGFEQYF,TGTGCCAGTAGCCCTCGAAGGACAGGGTTCGAGCAGTACTTC
TRBJ1-5,TRBV7-8,once,NA,CASSLRAGDQPQHF,TGTGCCAGCAGCTTAAGGGCAGGGGATCAGCCCCAGCATTTT
TRBJ2-1,TRBV10-1,NA,NA,CASSDPGLNYNEQFF,TGCGCCAGCAGTGACCCCGGACTTAACTACAATGAGCAGTTCTTC
TRBJ2-5,TRBV30,NA,NA,CAWGRRGSKETQYF,TGTGCCTGGGGACGGCGGGGCTCCAAAGAGACCCAGTACTTC
TRBJ2-2,TRBV25-1,NA,TRBD2,CASTALSGGAGELFF,TGTGCCAGCACCGCTCTTAGCGGGGGGGCCGGGGAGCTGTTTTTT
TRBJ1-2,TRBV28,NA,TRBD1,CASSLAIGGQVGRGYTF,TGTGCCAGCAGTTTGGCGATAGGGGGACAGGTAGGGCGCGGCTACACCTTC
TRBJ2-5,TRBV10-3,NA,TRBD2,CAISGGALQETQYF,TGTGCCATCAGCGGGGGGGCGTTGCAAGAGACCCAGTACTTC
TRBJ1-1,TRBV5-1,NA,TRBD1,CASRQGAVNTEAFF,TGCGCCAGCCGGCAGGGGGCAGTTAACACTGAAGCTTTCTTT
TRBJ2-7,TRBV27,NA,TRBD1,CASSILGQGWDEQYF,TGTGCCAGCAGTATCCTCGGACAGGGGTGGGACGAGCAGTACTTC
TRBJ2-5,TRBV18,NA,NA,CASSPRTTQETQYF,TGTGCCAGCTCACCACGGACAACCCAAGAGACCCAGTACTTC
TRBJ1-5,TRBV5-1,NA,NA,CASSLVRVSDNQPQHF,TGCGCCAGCAGCTTGGTCAGGGTTTCGGACAATCAGCCCCAGCATTTT
TRBJ1-1,TRBV29-1,once,TRBD1,CSVGQGNTEAFF,TGCAGCGTTGGACAGGGGAACACTGAAGCTTTCTTT
TRBJ2-3,TRBV28,NA,TRBD1,CASSSKGQGGYTQYF,TGTGCCAGCAGTTCAAAGGGACAGGGCGGATACACGCAGTATTTT
TRBJ2-3,TRBV5-1,few,NA,CASSLGLISTDTQYF,TGCGCCAGCAGCTTGGGACTTATTAGCACAGATACGCAGTATTTT
TRBJ2-7,TRBV6-5,NA,TRBD2,CASGIAGALSYEQYF,TGTGCCAGCGGCATAGCGGGGGCCCTCTCCTACGAGCAGTACTTC
TRBJ2-5,TRBV10-3,few,NA,CAISELARELGTQYF,TGTGCCATCAGTGAGTTGGCTAGGGAGTTGGGGACCCAGTACTTC
TRBJ1-1,TRBV2,NA,NA,CASSSDSSGQAFF,TGTGCCAGCAGTTCGGACTCTTCGGGTCAAGCTTTCTTT
TRBJ1-1,TRBV30,NA,NA,CANGASVGGDSAFF,TGTGCTAATGGGGCCTCTGTGGGGGGGGACTCAGCTTTCTTT
TRBJ1-5,TRBV9,NA,NA,CASSVAGDPNQPQHF,TGTGCCAGCAGCGTAGCTGGAGACCCTAATCAGCCCCAGCATTTT
TRBJ1-2,TRBV2,NA,TRBD1,CASSPRQGDGYTF,TGTGCCAGCAGTCCAAGACAGGGCGATGGCTACACCTTC
TRBJ1-6,TRBV5-6,once,NA,CASHGGQYNSPLHF,TGTGCCAGCCACGGTGGACAGTATAATTCACCCCTCCACTTT
TRBJ2-3,TRBV6-4,NA,TRBD2,CASSPSGTDTQYF,TGTGCCAGCAGCCCTAGCGGTACAGATACGCAGTATTTT
TRBJ1-1,TRBV6-5,NA,NA,CASSQLTGLSEAFF,TGTGCCAGCAGCCAATTGACAGGTTTATCTGAAGCTTTCTTT
TRBJ2-1,TRBV5-1,once,NA,CASSFGRNSYNEQFF,TGCGCCAGCAGCTTTGGGCGTAACTCCTACAATGAGCAGTTCTTC
TRBJ1-6,TRBV3-1/TRBV3-2,NA,TRBD1,CASSQTWDRNSPLHF,TGTGCCAGCAGCCAAACCTGGGACAGAAATTCACCCCTCCACTTT
TRBJ1-2,TRBV6-1,NA,NA,CASSEEIGYHGYTF,TGTGCCAGCAGTGAAGAGATCGGGTATCATGGCTACACCTTC
TRBJ1-2,TRBV28,NA,NA,CASSFRESGYTF,TGTGCCAGCAGTTTTAGAGAGTCCGGCTACACCTTC
TRBJ1-1,TRBV24-1,NA,TRBD1,CATSERTGSAEAFF,TGTGCCACCAGTGAGCGGACAGGGAGTGCTGAAGCTTTCTTT
TRBJ1-5,TRBV29-1,once,TRBD1,CSAIDRGHQPQHF,TGCAGCGCCATCGACAGGGGACATCAGCCCCAGCATTTT
TRBJ1-1,TRBV11-3,once,NA,CASSLVPDTEAFF,TGTGCCAGCAGCTTAGTGCCAGACACTGAAGCTTTCTTT
TRBJ1-5,TRBV27,NA,NA,CASSSGRERNQPQHF,TGTGCCAGCAGTAGCGGCAGAGAACGCAATCAGCCCCAGCATTTT
TRBJ1-1,TRBV28,NA,NA,CASSPQDRSNTEAFF,TGTGCCAGCAGCCCCCAAGATCGGAGTAACACTGAAGCTTTCTTT
TRBJ2-3,TRBV7-9,NA,TRBD2,CASSLGGGEGTQYF,TGTGCCAGCAGCCTTGGAGGCGGGGAGGGTACGCAGTATTTT
TRBJ2-7,TRBV7-8,NA,TRBD2,CASSLVGLADYEQYF,TGTGCCAGCAGCTTAGTGGGGCTAGCGGACTACGAGCAGTACTTC
TRBJ1-1,TRBV6-4,NA,NA,CASSREGGSTEAFF,TGTGCCAGCAGCCGGGAGGGGGGGAGCACTGAAGCTTTCTTT
TRBJ2-5,TRBV15,NA,NA,CATSSDLQGAETQYF,TGTGCCACCAGCAGCGATTTACAGGGAGCAGAGACCCAGTACTTC
TRBJ1-2,TRBV9,few,NA,CASSEPGEGYGYTF,TGTGCCAGCAGCGAACCCGGGGAGGGCTATGGCTACACCTTC
TRBJ1-1,TRBV18,NA,NA,CASSPAGKNTEAFF,TGTGCCAGCTCACCAGCGGGAAAGAACACTGAAGCTTTCTTT
TRBJ2-2,TRBV30,few,TRBD2,CAWRTAGAYTGELFF,TGTGCCTGGAGAACAGCGGGGGCCTACACCGGGGAGCTGTTTTTT